This T cell receptor (beta chain) is drawn from a study of blood T cell dynamics during melanoma immunotherapy. As to this clone: One end of the junction varies from germline; a read error may be responsible.

Here immunoSEQ multiplex PCR was the method, and the copy in TCRdb shows in-frame clones only, minus some. This table has roughly 10,000 clones, 70% to 90% appearing once. Time point defined: pre-treatment baseline. This CDR3 contains 14 residues. Germline assignment: CDR1 SQVTM and CDR2 ANQGSEA. This sample comprised blood, obtained from a patient treated with checkpoint blockade. J is TRBJ2-5 and V is TRBV29-1; possible D gene TRBD1, 7 bases. The origin of this receptor is a human donor with melanoma. CDR3 sequence reads: CSVEGVSGGETQYF. The CDR3 coding sequence is TGCAGCGTCGAAGGGGTGTCAGGGGGGGAGACCCAGTACTTC.